These T cell receptor beta chains were read from a single sample in a study of T cells in Graves' hyperthyroidism and ophthalmopathy. TCRdb analysed the multiplex PCR reads with MiXCR anew, one entry per CDR3 protein. This table has more than 300,000 distinct CDR3 sequences, less than 15% appearing once. Sequenced material: blood. The receptors were gathered from a woman aged 18-29 years with Graves' hyperthyroidism. CDR3s include the opening cysteine and the closing phenylalanine or tryptophan. A D gene is named only where the DNA matches it firmly. The listing skips clone size in some rows; elsewhere it reads once, few, many or a size class.

d_gene	abundance	v_gene	j_gene	CDR3nt	CDR3aa
.	many	TRBV25-1	TRBJ2-5	TGTGCCAGCAGTGAAAGAGGGGCGGGACGCGCTCAAGAGACCCAGTACTTC	CASSERGAGRAQETQYF
.	.	TRBV24-1	TRBJ2-2	TGTGCCACCAGTGATTGGGTCACCGGGGAGCTGTTTTTT	CATSDWVTGELFF
.	.	TRBV7-2	TRBJ2-5	TGTGCCAGCAGCTTAGAGCTCCAGCGGAGGACCCAGTACTTC	CASSLELQRRTQYF
TRBD2	.	TRBV28	TRBJ2-1	TGTGCCAGAACCGCCCTGTATAGCGGGCAGAATGAGCAGTTCTTC	CARTALYSGQNEQFF
TRBD1	.	TRBV19	TRBJ1-6	TGTGCCAGTAGTATTCGACAGGGGGTAAATTCACCCCTCCACTTT	CASSIRQGVNSPLHF
TRBD2	.	TRBV24-1	TRBJ2-2	TGTGCCAGCAGTTTATCCGGACTAGCGGAAGCCAGGAACACCGGGGAGCTGTTTTTT	CASSLSGLAEARNTGELFF
.	many	TRBV20-1	TRBJ1-1	TGCAGTGCTAGAGACGCCTCTGAAGCTTTCTTT	CSARDASEAFF
.	.	TRBV19	TRBJ2-5	TGTGCCAGTAGTATAAGCGGTATAGAGACCCAGTACTTC	CASSISGIETQYF
.	many	TRBV11-2	TRBJ2-7	TGTGCCAGCAGCTTACTTTCCCAAACATACGAGCAGTACTTC	CASSLLSQTYEQYF
TRBD2	few	TRBV4-2	TRBJ2-3	TGTGCCAGCAGCCCTATATCCGGGACTAGCGGGACCGATACGCAGTATTTT	CASSPISGTSGTDTQYF
TRBD1	many	TRBV5-1	TRBJ2-2	TGCGCCAGCAGCTTGACAGGGGCCAACACCGGGGAGCTGTTTTTT	CASSLTGANTGELFF
.	many	TRBV7-2	TRBJ2-1	TGTGCCAGCAGCTTACTGGCCTACAGCTCCTACAATGAGCAGTTCTTC	CASSLLAYSSYNEQFF
TRBD1	many	TRBV6-1	TRBJ1-5	TGTGCCAGCAGTGAATGGGGACAGGGGGCAAGCCAGCCCCAGCATTTT	CASSEWGQGASQPQHF
.	many	TRBV11-3	TRBJ2-1	TGTGCCAGCAGCTTAGGTCCAGGGGGGAAGCAGTTCTTC	CASSLGPGGKQFF
TRBD1	.	TRBV6-1	TRBJ2-2	TGTGCCAGCAGTCCTACCCTCCAGGGGGCAGGCACCGGGGAGCTGTTTTTT	CASSPTLQGAGTGELFF
TRBD2	many	TRBV6-1	TRBJ2-1	TGTGCCAGTAGACTAGCGGGACCGTACTCCTACAATGAGCAGTTCTTC	CASRLAGPYSYNEQFF
.	many	TRBV10-2	TRBJ1-1	TGCGCCAGCAGCTATACAGGGAGCACTGAAGCTTTCTTT	CASSYTGSTEAFF
TRBD2	.	TRBV20-1	TRBJ2-7	TGCAGTGCTAGAGAGGGCGGGGGGTCGCCGGGCGAGCAGTACTTC	CSAREGGGSPGEQYF
.	few	TRBV27	TRBJ2-7	TGTGCCAGCAGTTCATACGCCGGGGGATCGTCACCCTACGAGCAGTACTTC	CASSSYAGGSSPYEQYF
.	many	TRBV4-3	TRBJ2-5	TGCGCCAGCAGCCAAGATGATTGTGGAGGACCGCCAAGAGAGACCCAGTACTTC	CASSQDDCGGPPRETQYF
TRBD1	many	TRBV7-2	TRBJ1-2	TGTGCCAGCAGCTTAGGGGGACAGCCAATTTATGGCTACACCTTC	CASSLGGQPIYGYTF
.	.	TRBV29-1	TRBJ2-7	TGCAGCACCGTTGTCTCTAGCAGGAGGCTGTACGAGCAGTACTTC	CSTVVSSRRLYEQYF
TRBD2	many	TRBV28	TRBJ2-3	TGTGCCAGCTATACGGCGGGAGCGGGAGATACGCAGTATTTT	CASYTAGAGDTQYF
.	many	TRBV28	TRBJ2-7	TGTGCCAGCGGGAACCCCTACGAGCAGTACTTC	CASGNPYEQYF
TRBD2	many	TRBV6-6	TRBJ2-7	TGTGCCAGCAGTTACGCCAGGGAGGGAGTCGAGCAGTACTTC	CASSYAREGVEQYF
TRBD2	many	TRBV7-9	TRBJ2-1	TGTGCCAGCACTGGGAGGGGACTAACTTACAATGAGCAGTTCTTC	CASTGRGLTYNEQFF
.	many	TRBV28	TRBJ1-3	TGTGCCAGCAGCCCGGACCAAAGTACGCCGGACTCTGGAAACACCATATATTTT	CASSPDQSTPDSGNTIYF
.	many	TRBV10-3	TRBJ2-7	TGTGCCATCAGTGAGTCGAATGGGGGAACTGGCGAGCAGTACTTC	CAISESNGGTGEQYF